This entry is about one TCR beta chain. The antigen is unknown. This entry belongs to a study of T cell repertoires in ileal Crohn's disease. General observations from the study: Clonal expansions were more frequent in active smokers than non-smokers at surgery.

Here immunoSEQ multiplex PCR was the method, and the copy in TCRdb shows in-frame clones only, minus some. The table includes roughly 16,000 clones, about 92% detected once. The CDR3 runs to 16 residues. Germline-derived CDR1 and CDR2 are PRHDT and FYEKMQ (reference sequence). Sample: ileal tissue. The V gene is TRBV13, the J gene TRBJ2-5, with 8 bases matching TRBD2. The J call is uncertain, as TRBJ2-7 better fits the DNA end. The TCR comes from an adult with Crohn's disease. The CDR3 region has the DNA TGTGCCAGCAGCTCCCCCTCGGCTTTCCGGGGGGGCGAGCAGTACTTC. It specifies CASSSPSAFRGGEQYF.